Following are 5 T cell receptor beta chains from one sample sequenced in a study of T and B cells in COVID-19 patients. Blood genomic DNA input for TRB amplification was about 240-550 ng. Multiplex PCR with BIOMED2 TRB-A/B primer pools amplified TRB rearrangements. TCRdb called the multiplex PCR reads again in MiXCR, with one record for every CDR3 protein. The sample includes 17,000 or so distinct CDR3 sequences, 27% of them seen just once. Sequencing input: blood. The receptors derive from a human donor who had recovered from COVID-19.

This clonotype was detected many times. The V and J genes are TRBV19 and TRBJ2-3; 9 bases agree with TRBD2. After removal of 5 bases from V and 0 bases from J, the junction contained 3 bases not matched to a gene. The CDR3 runs to 15 residues. Germline V gene data show CDR1 as LNHDA and CDR2 as SQIVND (reference sequence). The CDR3 bases are TGTGCCAGTAGTTCTAGCGGGGTGAGCACAGATACGCAGTATTTT. Its translation: CASSSSGVSTDTQYF.

This chain links TRBV6-1 with TRBJ1-4; D is possibly TRBD1 (6 bases). Germline V lookup: CDR1 MNHNS, CDR2 SASEGT. V was clipped by 5 bases and J by 11 bases, with 21 bases between them. The CDR3 runs to 15 residues. CDR3 region: CASSWETGGKGKLFF. CDR3 bases: TGTGCCAGCAGTTGGGAGACCGGGGGCAAGGGGAAACTGTTTTTT.

The chain links TRBV19 to TRBJ1-2; weak D call: TRBD1 (6 bases). Germline V lookup: CDR1 LNHDA, CDR2 SQIVND (reference sequence). The CDR3 runs 17 residues. The V and J ends lost 3 bases and 6 bases respectively, with 23 bases between them. CDR3 nucleotides: TGTGCCAGTAGTATTGCGACAGGTCCCTCTTTAAGGAATGGCTACACCTTC. This gives the protein CASSIATGPSLRNGYTF.

Points on this clonotype: The junction differs from germline at one of its ends, possibly a read error. The chain couples TRBV7-2 to TRBJ2-3, with D unclear. The V gene's germline CDR1 is SGHTA and CDR2 FQGNSA. This CDR3 is built from 13 residues. The CDR3 DNA reads TGTGCCAGCACCTTAGGTAACACAGATACGCAGTATTTT. It specifies CASTLGNTDTQYF.

This clonotype was counted a few times. The J gene is TRBJ2-1, the V gene TRBV6-1; possible D gene TRBD1, 6 bases. The CDR3 has 13 amino acids. Trimming took 6 bases from V and 6 from J, leaving 12 bases between them. CDR1 and CDR2 from the germline V gene are MNHNS and SASEGT. CDR3 amino acids: CASSLGGSNEQFF. DNA for the CDR3: TGTGCCAGCAGCCTAGGGGGAAGCAATGAGCAGTTCTTC.